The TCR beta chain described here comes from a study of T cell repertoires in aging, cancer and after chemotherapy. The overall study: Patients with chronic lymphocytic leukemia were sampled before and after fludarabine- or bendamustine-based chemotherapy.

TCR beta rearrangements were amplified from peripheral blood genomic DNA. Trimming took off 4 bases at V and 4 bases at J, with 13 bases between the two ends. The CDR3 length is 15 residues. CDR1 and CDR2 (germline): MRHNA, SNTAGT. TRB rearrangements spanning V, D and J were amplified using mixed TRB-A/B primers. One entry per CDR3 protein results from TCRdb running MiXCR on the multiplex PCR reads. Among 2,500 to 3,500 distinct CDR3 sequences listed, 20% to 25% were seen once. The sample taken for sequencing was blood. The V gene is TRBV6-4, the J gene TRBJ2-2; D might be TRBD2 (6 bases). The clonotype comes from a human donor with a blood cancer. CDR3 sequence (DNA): TGTGCCAGCAGTGGGGACTCCTCCGGCACCGGGGAGCTGTTTTTT. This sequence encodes CASSGDSSGTGELFF.